This is a list of T cell receptor beta chains from one sample in a study of identical twins. One entry per CDR3 protein, called by TCRdb with MiXCR from the 5' RACE reads. This sample has a few hundred thousand distinct CDR3 sequences, with approximately 9.6% found just once. The sample was also linked to a second study, of yellow fever vaccine responses in identical twins.

Material for sequencing was PBMCs. These receptor sequences come from a woman under 30 in good health. Both conserved end residues are part of each CDR3. D genes are given only for firm matches. The size entry is marked missing in some rows and otherwise reads once, few, many or a size class.

j_call d_call clone_size v_call cdr3_aa cdr3_nt
TRBJ2-1 TRBD2 many TRBV4-2 CASSQAVVAGGPIKYNEQFF TGTGCCAGCAGCCAAGCCGTGGTAGCGGGGGGCCCGATAAAGTACAATGAGCAGTTCTTC
TRBJ2-4 TRBD1 . TRBV2 CASSEAGGPENIQYF TGTGCCAGCAGTGAAGCAGGGGGCCCTGAAAACATTCAGTACTTC
TRBJ2-2 . many TRBV4-1 CASRQGLRGGTGELFF TGCGCCAGCAGACAAGGGTTAAGGGGCGGCACCGGGGAGCTGTTTTTT
TRBJ2-3 TRBD1 many TRBV5-6 CASRQGRQDTQYF TGTGCCAGCCGACAGGGGCGTCAAGATACGCAGTATTTT
TRBJ2-2 . . TRBV12-3/TRBV12-4 CAGTSRNTGELFF TGTGCCGGCACATCAAGGAACACCGGGGAGCTGTTTTTT
TRBJ2-7 . . TRBV27 CASSGRDKIYEQYF TGTGCCAGCAGTGGGCGGGACAAAATATACGAGCAGTACTTC
TRBJ1-4 . few TRBV7-9 CASSTVWLDEKLFF TGTGCCAGCAGCACCGTTTGGTTGGATGAAAAACTGTTTTTT
TRBJ2-1 TRBD2 . TRBV15 CATSRDWAGATMGEQFF TGTGCCACCAGCAGAGATTGGGCGGGAGCCACGATGGGCGAGCAGTTCTTC
TRBJ2-5 TRBD2 many TRBV29-1 CSVEPGGRANDETQYF TGCAGCGTTGAACCAGGAGGGAGGGCCAATGACGAGACCCAGTACTTC
TRBJ2-7 . . TRBV20-1 CSARGFASSTYSYEQYF TGCAGTGCTAGAGGATTTGCTAGCTCTACGTACTCCTACGAGCAGTACTTC
TRBJ2-7 TRBD2 few TRBV20-1 CSASPQSGGPYEQYF TGCAGTGCTAGCCCCCAATCGGGGGGACCCTACGAGCAGTACTTC
TRBJ1-6 TRBD1 . TRBV9 CASSPTGTANSPLHF TGTGCCAGCAGCCCAACCGGGACAGCCAATTCACCCCTCCACTTT
TRBJ2-3 . few TRBV28 CASSSRQALTDTQYF TGTGCCAGCAGTTCGCGACAGGCCCTCACAGATACGCAGTATTTT
TRBJ2-7 TRBD2 many TRBV6-2/TRBV6-3 CASSYEAAGGDEQYF TGTGCCAGCAGTTATGAGGCGGCCGGGGGGGACGAGCAGTACTTC
TRBJ1-1 . few TRBV7-9 CASSFRGMGTEAFF TGTGCCAGCAGCTTCAGGGGTATGGGGACTGAAGCTTTCTTT
TRBJ2-1 . . TRBV28 CASRRVPRDSLYSYNEQFF TGTGCCAGCAGAAGAGTACCGCGGGACAGCTTATACTCCTACAATGAGCAGTTCTTC
TRBJ2-2 . few TRBV7-9 CASSSPGHSTGELFF TGTGCCAGCAGCTCGCCCGGACATTCAACCGGGGAGCTGTTTTTT
TRBJ2-3 . many TRBV3-1 CASSPEGDTQYF TGTGCCAGCAGCCCAGAGGGGGATACGCAGTATTTT
TRBJ2-5 . few TRBV15 CATRAGQETQYF TGTGCCACCAGGGCGGGACAGGAGACCCAGTACTTC
TRBJ2-3 . many TRBV28 CASGYSSTDTQYF TGTGCCAGCGGATATTCTAGCACAGATACGCAGTATTTT
TRBJ1-1 TRBD1 . TRBV15 CATSRARQGGTEAFF TGTGCCACCAGCAGGGCGAGACAGGGAGGCACTGAAGCTTTCTTT
TRBJ2-1 . . TRBV29-1 CSVGQGYNEQFF TGCAGCGTTGGGCAGGGCTACAATGAGCAGTTCTTC
TRBJ2-7 TRBD1 . TRBV29-1 CSGGQGSHEQYF TGCAGCGGGGGACAGGGGTCCCACGAGCAGTACTTC
TRBJ2-1 TRBD2 few TRBV6-1 CASSLLAGVTYNEQFF TGTGCCAGCAGCCTCTTAGCGGGAGTCACCTACAATGAGCAGTTCTTC
TRBJ1-1 . few TRBV12-3/TRBV12-4 CASRGDTGNSAEAFF TGTGCCAGCAGGGGGGACACAGGGAACAGCGCTGAAGCTTTCTTT
TRBJ1-1 . . TRBV3-1 CASSQEWGVAEAFF TGTGCCAGCAGCCAAGAGTGGGGGGTGGCTGAAGCTTTCTTT
TRBJ2-2 TRBD2 . TRBV15 CATSRDRAGLNTGELFF TGTGCCACCAGCAGAGATAGGGCGGGACTAAACACCGGGGAGCTGTTTTTT
TRBJ1-1 . . TRBV29-1 CSVVLPGTTEAFF TGCAGCGTTGTCCTGCCAGGGACAACTGAAGCTTTCTTT
TRBJ2-6 TRBD1 many TRBV12-3/TRBV12-4 CASSSTGGSGANVLTF TGTGCCAGCAGTTCCACAGGGGGCTCTGGGGCCAACGTCCTGACTTTC